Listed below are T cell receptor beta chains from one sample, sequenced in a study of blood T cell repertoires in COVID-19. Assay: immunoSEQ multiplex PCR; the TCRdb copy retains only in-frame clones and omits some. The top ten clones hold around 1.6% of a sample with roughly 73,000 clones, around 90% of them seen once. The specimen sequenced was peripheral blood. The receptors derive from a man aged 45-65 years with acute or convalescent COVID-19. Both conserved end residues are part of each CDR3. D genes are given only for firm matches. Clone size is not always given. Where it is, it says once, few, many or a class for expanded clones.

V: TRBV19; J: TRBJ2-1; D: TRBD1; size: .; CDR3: CASSHRDRDNEQFF; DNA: TGTGCCAGTAGCCATAGAGACAGGGATAATGAGCAGTTCTTC
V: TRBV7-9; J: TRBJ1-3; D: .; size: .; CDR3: CASKRLGGNTIYF; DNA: TGTGCCAGCAAACGACTAGGGGGAAACACCATATATTTT
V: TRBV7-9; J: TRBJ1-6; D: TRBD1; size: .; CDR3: CASTPGQGIPLHF; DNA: TGTGCCAGCACCCCAGGACAGGGGATACCCCTCCACTTT
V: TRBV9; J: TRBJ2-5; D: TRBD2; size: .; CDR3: CASSVGAGNPGETQYF; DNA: TGTGCCAGCAGCGTGGGAGCGGGGAACCCGGGAGAGACCCAGTACTTC
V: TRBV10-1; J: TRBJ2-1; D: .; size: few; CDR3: CASSEGTIDEQFF; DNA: TGCGCCAGCAGTGAGGGGACAATCGATGAGCAGTTCTTC
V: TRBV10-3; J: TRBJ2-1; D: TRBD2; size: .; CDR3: CAISESPGLADNEQFF; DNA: TGTGCCATCAGTGAATCGCCGGGACTAGCGGACAATGAGCAGTTCTTC
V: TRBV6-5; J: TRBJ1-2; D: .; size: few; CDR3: CASSYGQSYGYTF; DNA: TGTGCCAGCAGTTACGGACAGTCCTATGGCTACACCTTC
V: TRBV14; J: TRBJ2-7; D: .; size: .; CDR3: CASSSFQGPTYEQYF; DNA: TGTGCCAGCAGCTCTTTCCAGGGGCCTACCTACGAGCAGTACTTC
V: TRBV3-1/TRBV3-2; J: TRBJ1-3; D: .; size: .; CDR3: CASSQDAELGNTIYF; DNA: TGTGCCAGCAGCCAAGATGCCGAGCTCGGAAACACCATATATTTT
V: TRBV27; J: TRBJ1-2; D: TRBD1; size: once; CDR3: CASSPEQGAYGYTF; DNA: TGTGCCAGCAGTCCAGAACAGGGGGCCTATGGCTACACCTTC
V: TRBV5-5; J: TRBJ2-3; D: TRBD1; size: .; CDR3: CASSPTGTGTDTQYF; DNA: TGTGCCAGCAGCCCGACAGGGACAGGCACAGATACGCAGTATTTT
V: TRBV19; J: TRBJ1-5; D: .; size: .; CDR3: CASSPDSRVNQPQHF; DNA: TGTGCCAGTAGTCCAGACAGTCGGGTCAATCAGCCCCAGCATTTT
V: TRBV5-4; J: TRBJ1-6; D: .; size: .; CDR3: CASSSELYNSPLHF; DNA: TGTGCCAGCAGCTCGGAGCTATATAATTCACCCCTCCACTTT